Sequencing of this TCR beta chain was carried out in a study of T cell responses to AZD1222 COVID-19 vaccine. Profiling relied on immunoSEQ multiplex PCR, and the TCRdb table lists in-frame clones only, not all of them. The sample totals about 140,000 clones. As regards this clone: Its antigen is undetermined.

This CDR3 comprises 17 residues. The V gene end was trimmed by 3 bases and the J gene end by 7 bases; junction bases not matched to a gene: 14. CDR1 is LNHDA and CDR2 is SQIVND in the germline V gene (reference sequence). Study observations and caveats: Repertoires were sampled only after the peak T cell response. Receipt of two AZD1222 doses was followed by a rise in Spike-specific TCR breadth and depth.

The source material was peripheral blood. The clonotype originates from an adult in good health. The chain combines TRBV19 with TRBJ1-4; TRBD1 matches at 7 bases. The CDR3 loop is CASSILPQGTEFEKLFF. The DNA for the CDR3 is TGTGCCAGTAGTATTTTGCCGCAAGGGACAGAGTTTGAAAAACTGTTTTTT.